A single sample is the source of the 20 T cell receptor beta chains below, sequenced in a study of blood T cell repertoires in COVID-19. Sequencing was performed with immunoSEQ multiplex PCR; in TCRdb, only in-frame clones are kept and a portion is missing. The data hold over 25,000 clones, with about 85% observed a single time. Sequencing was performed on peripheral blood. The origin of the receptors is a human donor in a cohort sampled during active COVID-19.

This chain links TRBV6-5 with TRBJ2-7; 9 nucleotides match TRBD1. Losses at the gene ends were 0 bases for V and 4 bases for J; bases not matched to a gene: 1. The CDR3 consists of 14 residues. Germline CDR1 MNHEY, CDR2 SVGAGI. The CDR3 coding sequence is TGTGCCAGCAGTTACTCGGGACAGGGTTACGAGCAGTACTTC. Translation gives CASSYSGQGYEQYF.

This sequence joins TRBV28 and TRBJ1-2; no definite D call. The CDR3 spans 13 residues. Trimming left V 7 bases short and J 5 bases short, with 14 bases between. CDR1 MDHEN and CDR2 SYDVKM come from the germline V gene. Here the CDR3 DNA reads TGTGCCAGCACTAGGCAACTAGGGTATGGCTACACCTTC. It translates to CASTRQLGYGYTF.

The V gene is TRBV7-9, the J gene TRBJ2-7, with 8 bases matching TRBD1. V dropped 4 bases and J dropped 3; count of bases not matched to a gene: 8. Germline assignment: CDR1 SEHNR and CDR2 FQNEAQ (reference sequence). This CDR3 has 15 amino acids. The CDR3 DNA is TGTGCCAGCAGCTCCCCGACAGGGGAAGGCTACGAGCAGTACTTC. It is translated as CASSSPTGEGYEQYF. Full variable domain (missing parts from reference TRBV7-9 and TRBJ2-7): DTGVSQNPRHKITKRGQNVTFRCDPISEHNRLYWYRQTLGQGPEFLTYFQNEAQLEKSRLLSDRFSAERPKGSFSTLEIQRTEQGDSAMYLCASSSPTGEGYEQYFGPGTRLTVT.

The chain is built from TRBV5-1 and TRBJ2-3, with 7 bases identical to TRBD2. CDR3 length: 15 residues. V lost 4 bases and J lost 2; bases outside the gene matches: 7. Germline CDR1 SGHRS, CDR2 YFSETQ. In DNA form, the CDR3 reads TGCGCCAGCAGCCTCAAGCGGGGAACCACAGATACGCAGTATTTT. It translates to CASSLKRGTTDTQYF.

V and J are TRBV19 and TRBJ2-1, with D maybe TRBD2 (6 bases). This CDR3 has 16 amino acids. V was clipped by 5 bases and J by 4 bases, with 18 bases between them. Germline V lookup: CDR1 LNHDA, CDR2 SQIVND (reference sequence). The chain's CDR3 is CASSVASGTRYNEQFF. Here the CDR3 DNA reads TGTGCCAGTAGTGTGGCCTCCGGGACTCGATACAATGAGCAGTTCTTC.

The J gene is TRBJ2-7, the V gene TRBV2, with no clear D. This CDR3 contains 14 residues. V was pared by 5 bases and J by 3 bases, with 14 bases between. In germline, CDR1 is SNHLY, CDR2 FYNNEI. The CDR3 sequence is CASSKGALLYEQYF. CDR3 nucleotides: TGTGCCAGCAGTAAAGGAGCCCTTCTCTACGAGCAGTACTTC.

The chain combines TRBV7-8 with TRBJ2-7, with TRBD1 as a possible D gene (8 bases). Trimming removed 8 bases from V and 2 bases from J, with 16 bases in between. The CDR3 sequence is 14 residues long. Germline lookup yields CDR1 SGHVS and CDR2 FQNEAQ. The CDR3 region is CASGGDRTTYEQYF. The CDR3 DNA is TGTGCCAGCGGGGGGGACAGGACGACCTACGAGCAGTACTTC.

The CDR3 is CASSLVLASETGYNEQFF. The CDR3 DNA follows: TGTGCCAGCAGCTTGGTGCTGGCGTCCGAGACAGGCTACAATGAGCAGTTCTTC. This chain uses TRBV5-8 with TRBJ2-1, with D perhaps matching TRBD1 (6 bases). V dropped 0 bases and J dropped 3 bases, with 19 bases sitting between them. Germline lookup yields CDR1 SGHTS and CDR2 YDEGEE. The CDR3 is made up of 18 amino acids.

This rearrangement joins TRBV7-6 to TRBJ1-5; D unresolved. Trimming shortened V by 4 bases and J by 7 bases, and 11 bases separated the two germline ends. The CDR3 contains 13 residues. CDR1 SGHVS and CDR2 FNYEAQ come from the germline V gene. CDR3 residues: CASSWGEGQPQHF. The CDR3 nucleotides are TGTGCCAGCAGCTGGGGAGAGGGCCAGCCCCAGCATTTT.

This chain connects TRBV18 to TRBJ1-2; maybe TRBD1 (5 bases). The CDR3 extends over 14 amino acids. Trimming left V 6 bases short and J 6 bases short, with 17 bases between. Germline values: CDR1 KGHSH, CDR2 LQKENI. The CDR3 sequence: CASSPSGGVDGYTF. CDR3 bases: TGTGCCAGCTCCCCCTCTGGGGGGGTGGATGGCTACACCTTC.

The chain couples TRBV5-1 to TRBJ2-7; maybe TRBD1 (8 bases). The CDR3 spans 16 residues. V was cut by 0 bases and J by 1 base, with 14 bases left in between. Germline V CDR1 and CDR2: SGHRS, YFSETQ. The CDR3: CASSLGSQGGSYEQYF. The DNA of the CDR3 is TGCGCCAGCAGCTTGGGGTCACAGGGGGGGTCCTACGAGCAGTACTTC.

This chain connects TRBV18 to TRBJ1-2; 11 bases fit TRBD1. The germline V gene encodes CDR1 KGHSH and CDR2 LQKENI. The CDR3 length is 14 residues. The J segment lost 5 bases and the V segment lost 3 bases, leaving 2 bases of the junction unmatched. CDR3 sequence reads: CASSPGTGGYGYTF. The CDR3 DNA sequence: TGTGCCAGCTCACCGGGGACAGGGGGGTATGGCTACACCTTC.

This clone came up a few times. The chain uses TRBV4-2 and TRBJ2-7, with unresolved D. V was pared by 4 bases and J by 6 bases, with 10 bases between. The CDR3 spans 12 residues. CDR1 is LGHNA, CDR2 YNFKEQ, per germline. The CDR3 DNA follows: TGTGCCAGCAGCCGCCCAGGTGGCGAGCAGTACTTC. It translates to CASSRPGGEQYF.

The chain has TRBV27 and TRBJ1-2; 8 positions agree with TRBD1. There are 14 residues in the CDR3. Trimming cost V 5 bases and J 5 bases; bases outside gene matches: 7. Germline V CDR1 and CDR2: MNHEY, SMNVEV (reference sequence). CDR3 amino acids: CASSPDRATYGYTF. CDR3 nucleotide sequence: TGTGCCAGCAGTCCGGACAGGGCAACGTATGGCTACACCTTC.

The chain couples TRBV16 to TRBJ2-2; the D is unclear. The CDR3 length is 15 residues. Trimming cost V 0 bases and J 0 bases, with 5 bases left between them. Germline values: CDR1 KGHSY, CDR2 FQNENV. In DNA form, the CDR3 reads TGTGCCAGCAGCCAATCAACAGCGAACACCGGGGAGCTGTTTTTT. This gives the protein CASSQSTANTGELFF.

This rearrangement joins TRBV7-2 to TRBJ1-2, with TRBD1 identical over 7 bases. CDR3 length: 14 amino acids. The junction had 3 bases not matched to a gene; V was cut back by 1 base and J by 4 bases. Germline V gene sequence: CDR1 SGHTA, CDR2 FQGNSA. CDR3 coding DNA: TGTGCCAGCAGCTTAGGACAGGGCAGCTATGGCTACACCTTC. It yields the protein CASSLGQGSYGYTF.

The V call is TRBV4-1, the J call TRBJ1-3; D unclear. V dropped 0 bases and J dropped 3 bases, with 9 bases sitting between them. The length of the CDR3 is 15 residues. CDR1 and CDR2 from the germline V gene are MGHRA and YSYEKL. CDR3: CASSQETVNGNTIYF. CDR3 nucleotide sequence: TGCGCCAGCAGCCAAGAAACAGTTAATGGAAACACCATATATTTT.

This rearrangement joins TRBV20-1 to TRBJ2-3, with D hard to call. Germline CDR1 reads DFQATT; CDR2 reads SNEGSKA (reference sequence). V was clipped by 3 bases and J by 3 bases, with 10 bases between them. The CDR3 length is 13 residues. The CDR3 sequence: CSASVPSTDTQYF. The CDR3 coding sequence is TGCAGTGCTAGTGTCCCCTCGACAGATACGCAGTATTTT.

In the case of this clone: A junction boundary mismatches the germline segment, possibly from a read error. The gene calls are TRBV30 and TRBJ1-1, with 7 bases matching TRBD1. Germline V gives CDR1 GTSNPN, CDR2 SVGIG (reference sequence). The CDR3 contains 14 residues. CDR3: CAWTRQGLKTEAFF. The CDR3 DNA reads TGTGCCTGGACCCGACAGGGATTGAAAACTGAAGCTTTCTTT. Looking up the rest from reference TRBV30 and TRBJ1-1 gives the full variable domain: SQTIHQWPATLVQPVGSPLSLECTVEGTSNPNLYWYRQAAGRGLQLLFYSVGIGQISSEVPQNLSASRPQDRQFILSSKKLLLSDSGFYLCAWTRQGLKTEAFFGQGTRLTVV.

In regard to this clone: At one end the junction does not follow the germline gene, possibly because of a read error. The CDR3 region is CASSLVRQGSNQPQHF. The CDR3 region has the DNA TGTGCTAGCAGCTTAGTCCGACAGGGGAGCAATCAGCCCCAGCATTTT. The J gene is TRBJ1-5, the V gene TRBV7-7, with TRBD1 identical over 8 bases. The V gene's germline CDR1 is SSHAT and CDR2 FNYEAQ (reference sequence). The CDR3 spans 16 residues.